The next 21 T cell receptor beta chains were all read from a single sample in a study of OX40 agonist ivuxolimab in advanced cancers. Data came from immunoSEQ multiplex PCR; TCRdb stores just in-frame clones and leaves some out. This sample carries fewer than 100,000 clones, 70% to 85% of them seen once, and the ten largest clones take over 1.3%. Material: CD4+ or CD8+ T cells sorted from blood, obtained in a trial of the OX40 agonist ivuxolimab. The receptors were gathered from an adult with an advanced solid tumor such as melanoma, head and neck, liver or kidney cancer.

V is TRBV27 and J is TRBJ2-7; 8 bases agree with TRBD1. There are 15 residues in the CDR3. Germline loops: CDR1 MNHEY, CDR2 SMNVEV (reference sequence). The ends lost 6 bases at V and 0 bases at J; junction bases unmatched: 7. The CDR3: CASSRTGSVSYEQYF. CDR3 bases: TGTGCCAGCAGCCGGACAGGGTCCGTCTCCTACGAGCAGTACTTC.

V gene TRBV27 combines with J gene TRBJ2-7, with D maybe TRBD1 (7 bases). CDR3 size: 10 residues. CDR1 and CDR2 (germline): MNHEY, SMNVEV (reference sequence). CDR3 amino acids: CASSRQGGMV. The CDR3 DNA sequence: TGTGCCAGCTCGAGACAGGGAGGTATGGTC.

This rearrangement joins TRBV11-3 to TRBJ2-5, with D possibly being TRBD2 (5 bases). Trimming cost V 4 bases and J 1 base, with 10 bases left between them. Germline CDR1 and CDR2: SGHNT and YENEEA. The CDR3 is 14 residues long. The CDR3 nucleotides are TGTGCCAGCAGCTCCACGGGATCCCAAGAGACCCAGTACTTC. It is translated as CASSSTGSQETQYF. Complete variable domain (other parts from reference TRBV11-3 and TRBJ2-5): EAGVVQSPRYKIIEKKQPVAFWCNPISGHNTLYWYLQNLGQGPELLIRYENEEAVDDSQLPKDRFSAERLKGVDSTLKIQPAELGDSAVYLCASSSTGSQETQYFGPGTRLLVL.

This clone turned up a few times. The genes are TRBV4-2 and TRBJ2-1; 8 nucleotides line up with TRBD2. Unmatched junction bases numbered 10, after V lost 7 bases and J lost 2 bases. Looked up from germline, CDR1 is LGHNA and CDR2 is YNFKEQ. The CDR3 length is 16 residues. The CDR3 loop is CASTFVAGGTYNEQFF. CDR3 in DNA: TGTGCCAGCACTTTCGTGGCGGGAGGCACCTACAATGAGCAGTTCTTC.

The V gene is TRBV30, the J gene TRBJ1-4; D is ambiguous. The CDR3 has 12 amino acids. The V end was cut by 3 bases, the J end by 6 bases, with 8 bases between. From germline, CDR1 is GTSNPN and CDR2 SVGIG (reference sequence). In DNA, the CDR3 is TGTGCCTGGAGCCCCCAGTATGAAAAACTGTTTTTT. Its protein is CAWSPQYEKLFF.

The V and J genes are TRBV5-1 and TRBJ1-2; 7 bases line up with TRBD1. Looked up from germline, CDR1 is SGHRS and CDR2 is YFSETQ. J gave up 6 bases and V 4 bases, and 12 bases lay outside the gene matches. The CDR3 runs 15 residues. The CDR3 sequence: CASSADPGTANGYTF. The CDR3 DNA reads TGCGCCAGCAGCGCCGACCCCGGGACAGCGAATGGCTACACCTTC.

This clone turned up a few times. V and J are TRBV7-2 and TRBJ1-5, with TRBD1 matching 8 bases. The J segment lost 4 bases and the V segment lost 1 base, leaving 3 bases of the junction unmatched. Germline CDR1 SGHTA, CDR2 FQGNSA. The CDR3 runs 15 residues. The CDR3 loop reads CASSLVGDRNQPQHF. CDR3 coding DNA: TGTGCCAGCAGCTTAGTTGGGGACAGGAATCAGCCCCAGCATTTT.

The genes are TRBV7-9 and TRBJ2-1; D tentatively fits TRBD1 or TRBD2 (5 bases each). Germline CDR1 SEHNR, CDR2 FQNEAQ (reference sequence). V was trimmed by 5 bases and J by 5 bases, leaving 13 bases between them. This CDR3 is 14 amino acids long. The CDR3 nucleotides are TGTGCCAGCAGCCCCCCCAGGGACCACAATGAGCAGTTCTTC. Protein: CASSPPRDHNEQFF.

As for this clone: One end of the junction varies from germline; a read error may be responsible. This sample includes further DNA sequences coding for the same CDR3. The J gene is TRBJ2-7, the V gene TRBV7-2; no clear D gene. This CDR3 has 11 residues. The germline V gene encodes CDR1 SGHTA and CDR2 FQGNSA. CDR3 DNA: TGCGCGAGTCAGAGCTCCTACGAGCAGTACTTC. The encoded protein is CASQSSYEQYF.

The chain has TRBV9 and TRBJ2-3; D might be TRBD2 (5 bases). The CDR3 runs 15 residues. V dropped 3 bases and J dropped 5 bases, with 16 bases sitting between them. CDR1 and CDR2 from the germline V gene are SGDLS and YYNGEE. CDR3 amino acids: CASSGTVSVGDTQYF. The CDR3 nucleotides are TGTGCCAGCAGCGGGACTGTTTCGGTGGGAGATACGCAGTATTTT. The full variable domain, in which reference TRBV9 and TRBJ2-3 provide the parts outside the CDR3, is DSGVTQTPKHLITATGQRVTLRCSPRSGDLSVYWYQQSLDQGLQFLIQYYNGEERAKGNILERFSAQQFPDLHSELNLSSLELGDSALYFCASSGTVSVGDTQYFGPGTRLTVL.

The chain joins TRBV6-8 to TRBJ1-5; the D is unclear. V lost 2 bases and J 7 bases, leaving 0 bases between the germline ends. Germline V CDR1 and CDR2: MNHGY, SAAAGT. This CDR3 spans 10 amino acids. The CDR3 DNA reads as TGTGCCAGCAGTTACCAGCCCCAGCATTTT. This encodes CASSYQPQHF.

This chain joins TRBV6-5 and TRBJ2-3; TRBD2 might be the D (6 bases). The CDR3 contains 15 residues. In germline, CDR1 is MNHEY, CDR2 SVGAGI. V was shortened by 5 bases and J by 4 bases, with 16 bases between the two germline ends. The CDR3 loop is CASSLLGSGADTQYF. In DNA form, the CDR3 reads TGTGCCAGCAGTCTTTTGGGTAGCGGTGCAGATACGCAGTATTTT.

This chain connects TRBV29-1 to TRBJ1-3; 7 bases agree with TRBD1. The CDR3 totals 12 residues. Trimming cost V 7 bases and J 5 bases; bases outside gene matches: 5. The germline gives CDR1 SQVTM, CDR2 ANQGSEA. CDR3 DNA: TGCAGCGCATCAGGGGGGAGAAACACCATATATTTT. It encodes CSASGGRNTIYF.

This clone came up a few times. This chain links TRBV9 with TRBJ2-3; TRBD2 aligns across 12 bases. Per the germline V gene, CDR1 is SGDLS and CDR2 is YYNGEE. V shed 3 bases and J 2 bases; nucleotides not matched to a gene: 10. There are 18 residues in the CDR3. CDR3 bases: TGTGCCAGCAGCGCCGGGAGGCTAGCGGGAGGGTACACAGATACGCAGTATTTT. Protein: CASSAGRLAGGYTDTQYF.

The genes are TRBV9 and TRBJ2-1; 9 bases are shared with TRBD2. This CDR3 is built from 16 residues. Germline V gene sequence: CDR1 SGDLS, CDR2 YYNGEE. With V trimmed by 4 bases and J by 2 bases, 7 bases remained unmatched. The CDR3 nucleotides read TGTGCCAGCAGCTTAAGCGGGGGGATTACCTACAATGAGCAGTTCTTC. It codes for CASSLSGGITYNEQFF.

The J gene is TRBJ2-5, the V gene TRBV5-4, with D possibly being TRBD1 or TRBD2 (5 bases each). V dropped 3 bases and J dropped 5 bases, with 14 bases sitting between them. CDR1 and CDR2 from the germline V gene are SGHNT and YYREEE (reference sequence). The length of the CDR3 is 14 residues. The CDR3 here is CASSSGTLRETQYF. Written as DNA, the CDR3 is TGTGCCAGCAGCTCCGGGACCCTGCGTGAGACCCAGTACTTC.

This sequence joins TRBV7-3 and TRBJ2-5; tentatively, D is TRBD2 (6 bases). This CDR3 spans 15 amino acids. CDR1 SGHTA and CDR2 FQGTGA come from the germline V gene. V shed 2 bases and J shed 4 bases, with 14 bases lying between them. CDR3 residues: CASSLVGGRGETQYF. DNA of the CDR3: TGTGCCAGCAGCTTAGTAGGCGGGCGGGGAGAGACCCAGTACTTC.

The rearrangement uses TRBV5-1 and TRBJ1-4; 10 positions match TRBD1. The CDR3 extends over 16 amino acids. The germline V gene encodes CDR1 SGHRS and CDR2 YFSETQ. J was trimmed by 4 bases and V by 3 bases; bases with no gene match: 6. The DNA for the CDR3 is TGCGCCAGCAGCTCCGGGACAGGGGTTTATAATGAAAAACTGTTTTTT. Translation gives CASSSGTGVYNEKLFF.

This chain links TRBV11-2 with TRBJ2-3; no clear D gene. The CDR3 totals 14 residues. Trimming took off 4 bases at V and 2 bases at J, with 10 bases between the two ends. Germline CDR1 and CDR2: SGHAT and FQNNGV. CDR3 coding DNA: TGTGCCAGCAGCTCAAGAGAGACCACAGATACGCAGTATTTT. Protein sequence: CASSSRETTDTQYF.

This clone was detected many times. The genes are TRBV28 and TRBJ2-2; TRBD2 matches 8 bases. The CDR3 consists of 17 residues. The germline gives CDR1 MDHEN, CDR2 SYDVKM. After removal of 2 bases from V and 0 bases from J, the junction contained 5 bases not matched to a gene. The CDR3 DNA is TGTGCCAGCAGTTTACCCCTACTAGCGGCGAACACCGGGGAGCTGTTTTTT. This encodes CASSLPLLAANTGELFF.

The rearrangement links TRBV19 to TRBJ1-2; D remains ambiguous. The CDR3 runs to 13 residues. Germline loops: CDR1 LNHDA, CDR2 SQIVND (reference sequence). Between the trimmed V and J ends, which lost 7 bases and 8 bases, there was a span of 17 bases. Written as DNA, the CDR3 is TGTGCCAGTACCCTACGGCCAGTAGAAGGCTACACCTTC. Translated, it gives CASTLRPVEGYTF.